Following are 10 T cell receptor beta chains from one sample sequenced in a study of OX40 agonist ivuxolimab in advanced cancers. Assay: immunoSEQ multiplex PCR; the TCRdb copy retains only in-frame clones and omits some. The table shows 70,000 to 85,000 clones, with more than 80% occurring only once. The sequencing here drew on CD4+ or CD8+ T cells sorted from blood, taken in a trial of the OX40 agonist ivuxolimab. The receptors originated from an adult with an advanced solid tumor such as melanoma, head and neck, liver or kidney cancer.

In DNA, the CDR3 is TGTGCCAGCTCACCAGTAGGGAAGGGCGACGAGCAGTACTTC. Translated: CASSPVGKGDEQYF. The rearrangement uses TRBV18 and TRBJ2-5; D not resolved. The tail of the sequence fits TRBJ2-7 better, so the J call may be wrong. CDR1 is KGHSH, CDR2 LQKENI, per germline. The CDR3 contains 14 residues.

The V gene is TRBV28, the J gene TRBJ1-5, with a tentative D call TRBD1 (5 bases). The V gene's germline CDR1 is MDHEN and CDR2 SYDVKM. This CDR3 comprises 17 residues. V was shortened by 1 base and J by 3 bases, with 16 bases between the two germline ends. The CDR3 nucleotides read TGTGCCAGCAGTTTATCGCCTAGAGGACACTTCAATCAGCCCCAGCATTTT. Amino acids: CASSLSPRGHFNQPQHF.

In DNA, the CDR3 is TGCGCCAGCAGCTTGTCGGGACAGGGCCATTACGAGCAGTACTTC. Translated, it gives CASSLSGQGHYEQYF. V and J are TRBV5-1 and TRBJ2-7, with 9 bases fitting TRBD1. Trimming at V came to 1 base and at J to 4 bases, leaving 6 bases not matched to a gene. CDR1 and CDR2 from the germline V gene are SGHRS and YFSETQ. The CDR3 extends over 15 amino acids.

This clone was observed a handful of times. CDR3 coding DNA: TGCAGCGCCTCACGGACAGTTGAAGCTTTCTTT. This encodes CSASRTVEAFF. The rearrangement links TRBV29-1 to TRBJ1-1; TRBD1 is a possible D gene (6 bases). V was clipped by 7 bases and J by 7 bases, with 13 bases between them. Germline V gives CDR1 SQVTM, CDR2 ANQGSEA. This CDR3 spans 11 amino acids.

The chain couples TRBV11-2 to TRBJ2-7, with D possibly called TRBD1 or TRBD2 (5 bases each). The germline V and J ends were trimmed by 0 bases and 6 bases, with 6 bases remaining between them. The length of the CDR3 is 12 residues. Germline values: CDR1 SGHAT, CDR2 FQNNGV. CDR3: CASSLEGTEQYF. The CDR3 DNA reads TGTGCCAGCAGCTTAGAAGGGACCGAGCAGTACTTC.

This clone was seen only once. The chain has TRBV7-9 and TRBJ1-3, with TRBD1 as a possible D gene (6 bases). V was pared by 3 bases and J by 4 bases, with 13 bases between. This CDR3 spans 15 amino acids. The V gene's germline CDR1 is SEHNR and CDR2 FQNEAQ (reference sequence). CDR3 coding DNA: TGTGCCAGCAGCTTCTCCACAGGGTTCGGAAACACCATATATTTT. This sequence encodes CASSFSTGFGNTIYF. The whole variable domain, remainder taken from reference TRBV7-9 and TRBJ1-3, is DTGVSQNPRHKITKRGQNVTFRCDPISEHNRLYWYRQTLGQGPEFLTYFQNEAQLEKSRLLSDRFSAERPKGSFSTLEIQRTEQGDSAMYLCASSFSTGFGNTIYFGEGSWLTVV.

This sequence joins TRBV10-2 and TRBJ2-1, with 8 bases fitting TRBD1. Germline trimming cut 7 bases from V and 7 bases from J; bases unmatched to any gene: 9. This CDR3 is built from 14 residues. The germline gives CDR1 WSHSY, CDR2 SAAADI. Here the CDR3 DNA reads TGCGCCAGCACCCCGGGACAGGCCGGGAATGAGCAGTTCTTC. Amino acids: CASTPGQAGNEQFF.

The V and J genes are TRBV5-5 and TRBJ2-5, with 9 bases that match TRBD1. Germline lookup yields CDR1 SGHKS and CDR2 YYEKEE (reference sequence). V was clipped by 5 bases and J by 5 bases; unmatched bases: 4. This CDR3 contains 13 residues. CDR3 region: CASRLQGAETQYF. In DNA, the CDR3 is TGTGCCAGCAGGCTACAGGGGGCGGAGACCCAGTACTTC.

This clone was recorded only once. The J gene is TRBJ1-5, the V gene TRBV5-1, with D maybe TRBD1 (5 bases). V was shortened by 1 base and J by 2 bases, with 7 bases between the two germline ends. This CDR3 region has 14 residues. The germline CDR1 and CDR2 sequences are SGHRS and YFSETQ. The CDR3 here is CASSLMGGNQPQHF. The CDR3 DNA reads TGCGCCAGCAGCTTGATGGGGGGCAATCAGCCCCAGCATTTT.

V is TRBV7-2 and J is TRBJ2-2; TRBD1 agrees at 8 bases. V shed 5 bases and J 0 bases; nucleotides not matched to a gene: 5. CDR1 is SGHTA, CDR2 FQGNSA, per germline. The CDR3 is 16 amino acids. The DNA for the CDR3 is TGTGCCAGCAGCCCCCAGGGGGCCTCGAACACCGGGGAGCTGTTTTTT. Translated: CASSPQGASNTGELFF. The variable domain in full, completed from reference TRBV7-2 and TRBJ2-2, reads GAGVSQSPSNKVTEKGKDVELRCDPISGHTALYWYRQSLGQGLEFLIYFQGNSAPDKSGLPSDRFSAERTGGSVSTLTIQRTQQEDSAVYLCASSPQGASNTGELFFGEGSRLTVL.